Shown below are 32 T cell receptor beta chains from a single sample sequenced in a study of T cell responses to AZD1222 COVID-19 vaccine. TCRdb keeps only in-frame clones here, not all; method: immunoSEQ multiplex PCR. The sample lists more than 95,000 clones; 88% were seen once. The sequences come from peripheral blood, collected on day 0 of AZD1222 vaccination. The receptors derive from an adult in good health.

The chain combines TRBV7-3 with TRBJ2-2; D may be TRBD2 (5 bases). Trimming took off 2 bases at V and 6 bases at J, with 7 bases between the two ends. CDR1 is SGHTA and CDR2 is FQGTGA in the germline V gene. This CDR3 spans 13 amino acids. CDR3 in DNA: TGTGCCAGCAGCTTAGAGGGTGCCGGGGAGCTGTTTTTT. As protein: CASSLEGAGELFF.

The chain links TRBV5-6 to TRBJ1-3; no clear D. The germline gives CDR1 SGHDT, CDR2 YYEEEE. The CDR3 totals 12 residues. Trimming pared 0 bases from V and 7 bases from J, leaving 5 bases between. CDR3 bases: TGTGCCAGCAGCTTGGGGTGGAACACCATATATTTT. Residues: CASSLGWNTIYF.

V usage is TRBV4-2 and J usage is TRBJ1-2, with D maybe TRBD1 (5 bases). CDR1 is LGHNA, CDR2 YNFKEQ, per germline. V was shortened by 3 bases and J by 6 bases, with 17 bases between the two germline ends. The CDR3 is 15 residues long. CDR3 protein: CASSHLSGAGDGYTF. In nucleotides, the CDR3 is TGTGCCAGCAGCCACCTATCCGGGGCCGGGGATGGCTACACCTTC.

The V call is TRBV6-1, the J call TRBJ1-4; D is unclear. Germline CDR1 and CDR2: MNHNS and SASEGT. V was pared by 2 bases and J by 7 bases, with 8 bases between. The CDR3 has 13 amino acids. Written as DNA, the CDR3 is TGTGCCAGCAGTGAACCAAGAGGTGAAAAACTGTTTTTT. This encodes CASSEPRGEKLFF.

The chain employs TRBV27 and TRBJ1-6; 9 bases match TRBD1. With 5 bases clipped from V and 10 bases from J, the junction kept 9 bases outside the gene matches. This CDR3 contains 15 residues. Germline V gene data show CDR1 as MNHEY and CDR2 as SMNVEV (reference sequence). The CDR3 DNA sequence: TGTGCCAGCAGTCCCCGGACAGGGGTGGGATCACCCCTCCACTTT. Its protein is CASSPRTGVGSPLHF.

The genes are TRBV10-3 and TRBJ1-4, with 11 nucleotides matching TRBD1. CDR1 is ENHRY and CDR2 is SYGVKD in the germline V gene. This CDR3 is built from 16 residues. V was pared by 6 bases and J by 4 bases, with 7 bases of the junction left unmatched. The CDR3 region has the DNA TGTGCCATCAGCGCGGGACAGGGGGGCCGTAATGAAAAACTGTTTTTT. Translation: CAISAGQGGRNEKLFF.

This clone was counted once. The same CDR3 can be traced to other DNA sequences in this sample. J is TRBJ2-7 and V is TRBV20-1; no clear D. The CDR3 contains 11 residues. The V gene lost 1 base and the J gene lost 4 bases, with 5 bases spanning the gap. Germline CDR1 reads DFQATT; CDR2 reads SNEGSKA (reference sequence). CDR3 bases: TGCAGTGCTAGAGGGGGTTACGAGCAGTACTTC. It is translated as CSARGGYEQYF.

The chain carries TRBV2 and TRBJ2-3, with 7 positions matching TRBD1. Trimming took 7 bases from V and 0 from J; bases not matched to a gene: 10. The germline CDR1 and CDR2 sequences are SNHLY and FYNNEI. The CDR3 covers 16 residues. CDR3 bases: TGTGCCAGCACCCTGACAGGGTCCGCGAGCACAGATACGCAGTATTTT. As protein: CASTLTGSASTDTQYF.

The chain is built from TRBV6-1 and TRBJ1-2; 9 bases are a match to TRBD1. The CDR3 loop spans 15 amino acids. V shed 1 base, J shed 5 bases, and the junction held 5 bases outside the gene matches. Germline CDR1 reads MNHNS; CDR2 reads SASEGT. The CDR3 DNA follows: TGTGCCAGCAGTGAAGTGGGGACAGGGCAGTATGGCTACACCTTC. Its translation is CASSEVGTGQYGYTF.

The CDR3 sequence is CSAIDGGITDTQYF. CDR3 DNA sequence: TGCAGTGCTATTGATGGGGGGATCACAGATACGCAGTATTTT. J is TRBJ2-3 and V is TRBV20-1; D perhaps matches TRBD2 (6 bases). CDR3 length: 14 residues. V shed 4 bases and J shed 2 bases, with 13 bases lying between them. Per germline, CDR1 DFQATT and CDR2 SNEGSKA (reference sequence).

The CDR3 region has the DNA TGTGCCAGCAGCAAAACGGTAGCGGGGGCCGCCTACGAGCAGTACTTC. Protein: CASSKTVAGAAYEQYF. This chain uses TRBV21-1 with TRBJ2-7; TRBD2, as called in the table, went unchecked against the DNA. TRBV21-1 is a known pseudogene. The CDR3 sequence is 16 residues long.

Judged by abundance, this clone is medium-sized. This chain connects TRBV4-1 to TRBJ1-6; D not resolved. Trimming took 8 bases from V and 14 from J, leaving 25 bases between them. The germline V gene encodes CDR1 MGHRA and CDR2 YSYEKL. This CDR3 is 15 amino acids long. CDR3 in DNA: TGCGCCAGCTCCCGGGTAGAGGACCCCAGGTCGTCCCTCCACTTT. Protein sequence: CASSRVEDPRSSLHF.

This rearrangement joins TRBV29-1 to TRBJ1-2; TRBD1 might be the D (5 bases). Between the trimmed V and J ends, which lost 7 bases and 2 bases, there was a span of 14 bases. The CDR3 extends over 13 amino acids. The germline CDR1 and CDR2 sequences are SQVTM and ANQGSEA. CDR3 protein: CSARLDTNYGYTF. DNA of the CDR3: TGCAGCGCGAGGCTGGACACAAACTATGGCTACACCTTC.

The chain employs TRBV5-1 and TRBJ2-7; D is undetermined. Trimming removed 0 bases at V and 0 bases at J, with 10 bases between. Germline assignment: CDR1 SGHRS and CDR2 YFSETQ. The CDR3 contains 15 residues. This chain's CDR3 is CASSLVGESSYEQYF. The CDR3 nucleotides read TGCGCCAGCAGCTTGGTCGGAGAGAGCTCCTACGAGCAGTACTTC. The whole variable domain, remainder taken from reference TRBV5-1 and TRBJ2-7, is KAGVTQTPRYLIKTRGQQVTLSCSPISGHRSVSWYQQTPGQGLQFLFEYFSETQRNKGNFPGRFSGRQFSNSRSEMNVSTLELGDSALYLCASSLVGESSYEQYFGPGTRLTVT.

The chain employs TRBV5-5 and TRBJ2-3, with 8 bases matching TRBD1. Germline V CDR1 and CDR2: SGHKS, YYEKEE (reference sequence). Losses at the gene ends were 0 bases for V and 2 bases for J; bases not matched to a gene: 5. The CDR3 contains 16 residues. Here the CDR3 reads CASSLGAGGSTDTQYF. DNA for the CDR3: TGTGCCAGCAGCTTGGGGGCAGGGGGCTCCACAGATACGCAGTATTTT.

This clone was observed a single time. This chain joins TRBV27 and TRBJ2-7, with 7 positions matching TRBD2. Per the germline V gene, CDR1 is MNHEY and CDR2 is SMNVEV (reference sequence). This CDR3 region has 15 residues. V lost 3 bases, J lost 1 base, and 6 bases stayed unmatched. The CDR3 spells CASSFMRERSYEQYF. CDR3 nucleotide sequence: TGTGCCAGCAGTTTTATGCGGGAGAGATCCTACGAGCAGTACTTC.

The rearrangement uses TRBV5-1 and TRBJ1-3; possible D gene TRBD1, 6 bases. The CDR3 runs to 15 residues. With 2 bases removed from V and 0 bases from J, the gap between germline ends came to 9 bases. CDR1 is SGHRS and CDR2 is YFSETQ in the germline V gene. CDR3 nucleotides: TGCGCCAGCAGCTTATCAGGGGCCTCTGGAAACACCATATATTTT. Its translation: CASSLSGASGNTIYF.

The chain uses TRBV7-3 and TRBJ2-2; perhaps TRBD2 as D (5 bases). This CDR3 spans 15 amino acids. Trimming took off 3 bases at V and 7 bases at J, with 15 bases between the two ends. In germline, CDR1 is SGHTA, CDR2 FQGTGA. The CDR3 loop reads CASSFTRPGSGELFF. DNA for the CDR3: TGTGCCAGCAGCTTCACTAGACCTGGGAGCGGGGAGCTGTTTTTT.

The chain is built from TRBV19 and TRBJ1-5; 11 bases are a match to TRBD1. This CDR3 has 19 residues. J was trimmed by 0 bases and V by 4 bases; bases with no gene match: 11. Germline-derived CDR1 and CDR2 are LNHDA and SQIVND (reference sequence). Here the CDR3 reads CASSNIRTGGPYSNQPQHF. CDR3 nucleotide sequence: TGTGCCAGTAGTAATATAAGGACAGGGGGCCCCTATAGCAATCAGCCCCAGCATTTT. Based on the CDR3 plus reference TRBV19 and TRBJ1-5, the full variable domain is DGGITQSPKYLFRKEGQNVTLSCEQNLNHDAMYWYRQDPGQGLRLIYYSQIVNDFQKGDIAEGYSVSREKKESFPLTVTSAQKNPTAFYLCASSNIRTGGPYSNQPQHFGDGTRLSIL.

The CDR3 is CASSQGSTEAFF. Here the CDR3 DNA reads TGTGCCAGCAGCCAAGGGAGTACTGAAGCTTTCTTT. This chain connects TRBV14 to TRBJ1-1; D gene unclear. Deletions cut 1 base from V and 5 bases from J, with 5 bases between. The CDR3 has 12 residues. Germline V gives CDR1 SGHDN, CDR2 FVKESK.

The V call is TRBV27, the J call TRBJ1-2; 9 bases match TRBD1. CDR3 size: 16 residues. CDR1 and CDR2 from the germline V gene are MNHEY and SMNVEV (reference sequence). V lost 0 bases to trimming and J lost 6 bases; unmatched junction nucleotides: 8. CDR3 loop: CASSLSGGTGQHGYTF. In nucleotides, the CDR3 is TGTGCCAGCAGTTTATCGGGGGGGACAGGGCAACATGGCTACACCTTC.

The chain is built from TRBV6-1 and TRBJ2-7, with D possibly being TRBD1 or TRBD2 (7 bases each). CDR1 and CDR2 (germline): MNHNS, SASEGT. The V and J ends lost 1 base and 7 bases respectively, with 14 bases between them. This CDR3 spans 14 amino acids. The CDR3 sequence: CASSEGEGAREQYF. Written as DNA, the CDR3 is TGTGCCAGCAGTGAAGGGGAGGGGGCTCGGGAGCAGTACTTC.

A few counts support this clone. The CDR3 region has the DNA TGTGCCAGAAGCGGGAAAGTAACCAATGAGCAGTTCTTC. This sequence encodes CARSGKVTNEQFF. The chain is built from TRBV5-3 and TRBJ2-1; D call uncertain. TRBV5-3 is known as an ORF, though its function is uncertain. The CDR3 is made up of 13 amino acids. Between the trimmed V and J ends, which lost 4 bases and 6 bases, there was a span of 11 bases.

The sample holds one count of this clone. The rearrangement links TRBV12-3 or TRBV12-4 to TRBJ2-7; 7 positions agree with TRBD1. V lost 5 bases and J lost 4; bases outside the gene matches: 2. The CDR3 runs to 12 residues. The CDR3 DNA reads TGTGCCAGCAGTGTGACAGGGTACGAGCAGTACTTC. The encoded protein is CASSVTGYEQYF.

The chain links TRBV5-4 to TRBJ1-4; 7 bases match TRBD1. V shed 4 bases, J shed 8 bases, and the junction held 11 bases outside the gene matches. Germline values: CDR1 SGHNT, CDR2 YYREEE (reference sequence). The CDR3 consists of 15 residues. The CDR3 loop reads CASSPGGGIPEKLFF. CDR3 in DNA: TGTGCCAGCAGCCCGGGAGGGGGCATCCCCGAAAAACTGTTTTTT.

This rearrangement joins TRBV6-2 or TRBV6-3 to TRBJ1-4; TRBD1 agrees at 9 bases. Germline V CDR1 and CDR2: MNHEY, SVGEGT. CDR3 length equals 15 residues. Germline trimming cut 2 bases from V and 3 bases from J; bases unmatched to any gene: 1. CDR3 DNA: TGTGCCAGCAGTTACGGGGACAGGGCTAATGAAAAACTGTTTTTT. This codes for CASSYGDRANEKLFF.

This chain links TRBV7-8 with TRBJ1-1; a possible D gene is TRBD1 (5 bases). The V gene lost 2 bases and the J gene lost 1 base, with 17 bases spanning the gap. The CDR3 spans 17 residues. Germline CDR1 and CDR2: SGHVS and FQNEAQ. In DNA form, the CDR3 reads TGTGCCAGCAGCTTATACCCGGGACTGCGGGAGAACACTGAAGCTTTCTTT. It translates to CASSLYPGLRENTEAFF.

The chain links TRBV19 to TRBJ1-5, with D perhaps TRBD1 (5 bases). Germline CDR1 LNHDA, CDR2 SQIVND (reference sequence). This CDR3 contains 13 residues. The V end lost 7 bases, the J end lost 3 bases, and 10 bases lay between the germline ends. CDR3 sequence: CASTWDHNQPQHF. CDR3 bases: TGTGCCAGTACCTGGGACCACAATCAGCCCCAGCATTTT.

The V and J genes are TRBV27 and TRBJ2-5; D ambiguous. Germline loops: CDR1 MNHEY, CDR2 SMNVEV (reference sequence). The CDR3 is 13 residues long. V was cut by 5 bases and J by 5 bases, with 12 bases left in between. The DNA of the CDR3 is TGTGCCAGCAGTACCCTAGAAACGGAGACCCAGTACTTC. Translated: CASSTLETETQYF.

V gene TRBV30 combines with J gene TRBJ2-4; D possibly corresponds to TRBD2 (6 bases). Germline CDR1 is GTSNPN and CDR2 is SVGIG (reference sequence). CDR3 length: 15 amino acids. Trimming removed 0 bases from V and 3 bases from J, with 12 bases in between. Here the CDR3 DNA reads TGTGCCTGGAGTGTGGGGCGGGGCGTCAAAAACATTCAGTACTTC. This encodes CAWSVGRGVKNIQYF.

This chain uses TRBV5-1 with TRBJ2-5; D call uncertain. This CDR3 region has 15 residues. Per the germline V gene, CDR1 is SGHRS and CDR2 is YFSETQ. V gave up 4 bases and J gave up 5 bases, with 18 bases separating them. The CDR3, as DNA: TGCGCCAGCAGCCACCGGAGCCTTTCCCAGGAGACCCAGTACTTC. It yields the protein CASSHRSLSQETQYF.

This clone appeared a single time. This chain joins TRBV19 and TRBJ1-1; possibly TRBD1 for D (5 bases). CDR1 LNHDA and CDR2 SQIVND come from the germline V gene (reference sequence). V gave up 0 bases and J gave up 4 bases, with 21 bases separating them. The CDR3 runs to 18 residues. This CDR3 is CASSIDRGVWGSITEAFF. The CDR3 coding sequence is TGTGCCAGTAGTATAGATCGCGGGGTTTGGGGGAGCATCACTGAAGCTTTCTTT.